The 16 T cell receptor beta chains given below trace back to one sample, sequenced in a study of breast tumors, draining lymph nodes, adjacent tissues. A single record per CDR3 protein comes from TCRdb applying MiXCR to the multiplex PCR reads. The table records under 150,000 distinct CDR3 sequences, 20% to 25% of them present only once. Breast cancer patients provided tissue from their axillary draining lymph nodes. Specimen: axillary lymph node tissue. The source is a female donor with breast cancer. Some clones in this sample may be carry-over from other donors' samples.

The chain combines TRBV3-1 with TRBJ2-3; D possibly uses TRBD1 or TRBD2 (5 bases each). V shed 0 bases and J shed 1 base, with 11 bases lying between them. The CDR3 is 16 residues long. The germline CDR1 and CDR2 sequences are LGHDT and YNNKEL (reference sequence). CDR3 DNA: TGTGCCAGCAGCCAAGACAGGGACGCTGGCACAGATACGCAGTATTTT. Amino acids: CASSQDRDAGTDTQYF.

In this sample, this clonotype turned up a few times. The chain combines TRBV12-3 or TRBV12-4 with TRBJ2-1; 7 positions match TRBD2. The CDR3 sequence is 17 residues long. V dropped 3 bases and J dropped 9; count of bases not matched to a gene: 17. The CDR3 DNA follows: TGTGCCAGCAGTTTTGAGACTAGCAGCGCCCTACCCGGTGAGCAGTTCTTC. The encoded protein is CASSFETSSALPGEQFF.

About this clonotype itself: A much larger clonotype is one base distant, so this may be a read error. CDR3 nucleotide sequence: TGTGCCAGCTCACCTCTTCGGGGGCCACAAGAGACCCAGTCCTTC. Translated: CASSPLRGPQETQSF. The V gene is TRBV18, the J gene TRBJ2-5, with D tentatively TRBD1 or TRBD2 (6 bases each). Per the germline V gene, CDR1 is KGHSH and CDR2 is LQKENI. CDR3 length equals 15 residues.

Note on this clonotype: This could be a read error, since a much larger clone is one nucleotide away. The chain couples TRBV6-5 to TRBJ2-2, with TRBD2 matching over 7 bases. The CDR3 covers 13 residues. CDR1 MNHEY and CDR2 SVGAGI come from the germline V gene. The J segment lost 7 bases and the V segment lost 11 bases, leaving 10 bases of the junction unmatched. This CDR3 reads CAASGGFDGELFF. Here the CDR3 DNA reads TGTGCCGCTAGCGGTGGCTTCGACGGGGAGCTGTTTTTT.

Comment on this clonotype: This could be a read error, since a much larger clone is one nucleotide away. The V and J genes are TRBV14 and TRBJ2-1, with TRBD2 matching over 12 bases. Germline V gene sequence: CDR1 SGHDN, CDR2 FVKESK. The CDR3 contains 15 residues. CDR3 coding DNA: TGTACCAGCAGCCGGACTAGCGGGAACTACAATGAGCAGTTCTTC. Its protein is CTSSRTSGNYNEQFF.

This clonotype was seen only a few times. The chain uses TRBV14 and TRBJ2-2; maybe TRBD1 (6 bases). The CDR3 consists of 16 residues. V was cut by 4 bases and J by 4 bases, with 16 bases left in between. Germline V gene sequence: CDR1 SGHDN, CDR2 FVKESK. The CDR3 sequence: CASSPGQRTITGELFF. CDR3 bases: TGTGCCAGCAGCCCTGGACAGCGGACCATCACCGGGGAGCTGTTTTTT.

Note on this clonotype: Possible read error: a much larger clone is one base away. The limits of the CDR3 on the DNA are not certain, so only TCRdb's listed CDR3 is given. CDR3: CASSTGPHYGCTF. This chain uses TRBV19 with TRBJ1-2; TRBD1 reflects the table's D call only, with no check against the DNA. Per germline, CDR1 LNHDA and CDR2 SQIVND (reference sequence). Including both end residues, the CDR3 is 13 amino acids long.

This clonotype showed up many times. This chain uses TRBV20-1 with TRBJ2-1; TRBD2 agrees at 8 bases. Germline CDR1 is DFQATT and CDR2 is SNEGSKA (reference sequence). J was trimmed by 7 bases and V by 6 bases; bases with no gene match: 11. CDR3 length: 14 amino acids. CDR3 residues: CSALSWREANEQFF. The CDR3 DNA reads TGCAGTGCCCTAAGCTGGCGGGAGGCTAATGAGCAGTTCTTC.

This sequence joins TRBV10-2 and TRBJ2-4; 7 bases match TRBD1. The length of the CDR3 is 16 residues. V lost 6 bases to trimming and J lost 5 bases; unmatched junction nucleotides: 13. Looked up from germline, CDR1 is WSHSY and CDR2 is SAAADI. The CDR3 loop reads CASSGQDRWTENIQYF. The CDR3 DNA follows: TGCGCCAGCAGCGGACAGGACCGATGGACCGAAAACATTCAGTACTTC.

This clonotype is categorized as medium-sized. V is TRBV20-1 and J is TRBJ2-1; TRBD2 aligns across 11 bases. The V gene's germline CDR1 is DFQATT and CDR2 SNEGSKA (reference sequence). The ends lost 3 bases at V and 7 bases at J; junction bases unmatched: 2. This CDR3 comprises 13 residues. The CDR3 nucleotides read TGCAGTGCTAGTCCTAGCGGGAGGAATGAGCAGTTCTTC. Its protein is CSASPSGRNEQFF.

This sequence joins TRBV28 and TRBJ2-1; 8 bases fit TRBD1. CDR3 size: 16 residues. V shed 7 bases, J shed 3 bases, and the junction held 11 bases outside the gene matches. Per germline, CDR1 MDHEN and CDR2 SYDVKM. In DNA form, the CDR3 reads TGTGCCAGCATCGGGAGTTCAGGACAGGGCTACAATGAGCAGTTCTTC. Residues: CASIGSSGQGYNEQFF.

This clonotype was seen many times. This chain uses TRBV15 with TRBJ2-2, with no clear D. Germline lookup yields CDR1 LNHNV and CDR2 YYDKDF (reference sequence). V was trimmed by 0 bases and J by 5 bases, leaving 4 bases between them. The CDR3 has 13 amino acids. The CDR3 coding sequence is TGTGCCACCAGCAGAGAGAGGACCGGGGAGCTGTTTTTT. It yields the protein CATSRERTGELFF.

Worth noting for this clonotype: The junction departs from the called germline gene at one end, perhaps through a read error. The chain uses TRBV6-2 or TRBV6-3 and TRBJ1-5; TRBD1 matches at 7 bases. The CDR3 has 18 residues. Germline CDR1 reads MNHEY; CDR2 reads SVGEGT. CDR3 sequence: CASSYPTPGQTSSQPQHF. CDR3 coding DNA: TGTGCCAGCAGTTACCCGACTCCGGGACAGACTAGCAGTCAGCCCCAGCATTTT.

This clonotype occurred a few times. The genes are TRBV3-1 and TRBJ2-2; TRBD1 agrees at 9 bases. After removal of 3 bases from V and 5 bases from J, the junction contained 1 base not matched to a gene. Germline V gene sequence: CDR1 LGHDT, CDR2 YNNKEL (reference sequence). This CDR3 region has 14 residues. CDR3 sequence: CASSQTGGTGELFF. The CDR3 DNA is TGTGCCAGCAGCCAGACAGGGGGGACCGGGGAGCTGTTTTTT.

Many counts were recorded for this clonotype. The chain joins TRBV20-1 to TRBJ2-7; 12 bases agree with TRBD1. Looked up from germline, CDR1 is DFQATT and CDR2 is SNEGSKA (reference sequence). The ends lost 5 bases at V and 3 bases at J; junction bases unmatched: 5. The CDR3 totals 14 residues. The CDR3 here is CSASGTGGFYEQYF. The CDR3 coding sequence is TGCAGTGCTTCCGGGACAGGGGGCTTCTACGAGCAGTACTTC.

Ten or more counts support this clonotype. CDR3 DNA: TGTGCCAGCACCCGAGGACTAGGATCGGGAACGGGGACCGGGGAGCTGTTTTTT. It specifies CASTRGLGSGTGTGELFF. The chain joins TRBV12-3 or TRBV12-4 to TRBJ2-2; 7 bases line up with TRBD2. The CDR3 has 18 residues. The junction had 19 bases not matched to a gene; V was cut back by 7 bases and J by 5 bases.